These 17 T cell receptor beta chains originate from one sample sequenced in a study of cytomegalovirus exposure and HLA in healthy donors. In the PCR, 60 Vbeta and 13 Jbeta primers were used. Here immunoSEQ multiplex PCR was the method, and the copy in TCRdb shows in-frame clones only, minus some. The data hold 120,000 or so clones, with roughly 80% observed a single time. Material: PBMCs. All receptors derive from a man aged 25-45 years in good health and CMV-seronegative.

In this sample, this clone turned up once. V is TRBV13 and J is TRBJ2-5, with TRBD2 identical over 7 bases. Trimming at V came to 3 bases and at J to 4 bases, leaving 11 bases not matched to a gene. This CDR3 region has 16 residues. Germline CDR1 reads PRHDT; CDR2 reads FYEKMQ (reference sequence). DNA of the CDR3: TGTGCCAGCAGCTTCCGCGGGAGAAGTGGTCCAGAGACCCAGTACTTC. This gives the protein CASSFRGRSGPETQYF.

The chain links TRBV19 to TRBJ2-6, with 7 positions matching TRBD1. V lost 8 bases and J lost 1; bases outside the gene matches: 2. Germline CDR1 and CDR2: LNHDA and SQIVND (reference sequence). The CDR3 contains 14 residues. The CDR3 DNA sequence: TGTGCCAGTGCAGGGGGTTCTGGGGCCAACGTCCTGACTTTC. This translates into CASAGGSGANVLTF.

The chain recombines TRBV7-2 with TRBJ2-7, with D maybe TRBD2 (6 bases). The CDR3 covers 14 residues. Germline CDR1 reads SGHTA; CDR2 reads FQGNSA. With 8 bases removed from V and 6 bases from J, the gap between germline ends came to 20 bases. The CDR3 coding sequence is TGTGCCAGCCTCCCGGGACCTAGCGCTTTCGAGCAGTACTTC. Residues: CASLPGPSAFEQYF.

Here the CDR3 reads CASSLVSSGNTIYF. Here the CDR3 DNA reads TGTGCCAGCAGTTTGGTGAGCTCTGGAAACACCATATATTTT. The rearrangement joins TRBV28 to TRBJ1-3; no firm D call. Trimming stripped 3 bases from V and 0 bases from J, with 6 bases between. CDR3 length: 14 amino acids. Germline V gene sequence: CDR1 MDHEN, CDR2 SYDVKM.

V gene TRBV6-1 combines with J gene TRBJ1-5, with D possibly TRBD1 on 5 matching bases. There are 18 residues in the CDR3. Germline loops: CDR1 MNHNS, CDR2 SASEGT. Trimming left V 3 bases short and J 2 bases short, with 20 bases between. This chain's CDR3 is CASSEENWQGGRNQPQHF. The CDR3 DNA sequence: TGTGCCAGCAGTGAGGAGAATTGGCAGGGAGGACGCAATCAGCCCCAGCATTTT.

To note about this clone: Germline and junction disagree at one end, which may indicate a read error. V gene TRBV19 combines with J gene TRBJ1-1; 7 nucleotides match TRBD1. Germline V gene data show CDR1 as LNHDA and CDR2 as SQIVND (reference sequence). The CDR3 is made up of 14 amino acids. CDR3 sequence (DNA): TGTGCCAGCACGCCAGGGGGACAGAACCCTGAAGCTTTCTTT. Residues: CASTPGGQNPEAFF.

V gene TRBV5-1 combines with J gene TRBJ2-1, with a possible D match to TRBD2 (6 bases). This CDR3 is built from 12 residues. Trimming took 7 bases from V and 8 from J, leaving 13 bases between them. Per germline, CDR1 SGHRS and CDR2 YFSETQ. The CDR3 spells CASFGGDDEQFF. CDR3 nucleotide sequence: TGCGCCAGCTTCGGAGGGGATGATGAGCAGTTCTTC. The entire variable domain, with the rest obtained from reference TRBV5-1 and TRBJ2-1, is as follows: KAGVTQTPRYLIKTRGQQVTLSCSPISGHRSVSWYQQTPGQGLQFLFEYFSETQRNKGNFPGRFSGRQFSNSRSEMNVSTLELGDSALYLCASFGGDDEQFFGPGTRLTVL.

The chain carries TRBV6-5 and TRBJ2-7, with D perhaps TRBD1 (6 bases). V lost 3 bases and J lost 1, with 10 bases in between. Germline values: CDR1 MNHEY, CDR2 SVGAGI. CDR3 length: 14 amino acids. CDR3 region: CASSYQDSSYEQYF. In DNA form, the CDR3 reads TGTGCCAGCAGTTATCAGGACAGTTCCTACGAGCAGTACTTC.

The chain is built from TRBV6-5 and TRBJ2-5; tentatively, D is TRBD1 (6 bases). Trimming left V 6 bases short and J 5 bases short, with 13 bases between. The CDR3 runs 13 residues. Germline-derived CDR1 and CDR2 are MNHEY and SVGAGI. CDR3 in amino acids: CASRAGAWETQYF. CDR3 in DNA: TGTGCCAGCAGAGCAGGGGCGTGGGAGACCCAGTACTTC.

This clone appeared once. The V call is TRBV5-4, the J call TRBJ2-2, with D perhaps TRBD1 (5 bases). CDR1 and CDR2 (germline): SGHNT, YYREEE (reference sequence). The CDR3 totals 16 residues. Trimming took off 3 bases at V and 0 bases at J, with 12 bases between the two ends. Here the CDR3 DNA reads TGTGCCAGCAGCTCTGGAACAGGTGCGAACACCGGGGAGCTGTTTTTT. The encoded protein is CASSSGTGANTGELFF.

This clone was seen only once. In DNA, the CDR3 is TGTGCCAGCATCGCGGGGGGGCACAGCTCCTACGAGCAGTACTTC. Translated, it gives CASIAGGHSSYEQYF. The chain couples TRBV28 to TRBJ2-7; 9 positions match TRBD2. CDR3 size: 15 residues. V gave up 7 bases and J gave up 0 bases; unmatched junction bases: 7. Looked up from germline, CDR1 is MDHEN and CDR2 is SYDVKM.

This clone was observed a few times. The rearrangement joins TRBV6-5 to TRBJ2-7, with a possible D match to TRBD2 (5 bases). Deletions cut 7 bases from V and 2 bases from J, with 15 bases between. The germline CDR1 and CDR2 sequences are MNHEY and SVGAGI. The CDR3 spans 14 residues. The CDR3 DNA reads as TGTGCCAGCACTCGGACTGCTATTACCTACGAGCAGTACTTC. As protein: CASTRTAITYEQYF.

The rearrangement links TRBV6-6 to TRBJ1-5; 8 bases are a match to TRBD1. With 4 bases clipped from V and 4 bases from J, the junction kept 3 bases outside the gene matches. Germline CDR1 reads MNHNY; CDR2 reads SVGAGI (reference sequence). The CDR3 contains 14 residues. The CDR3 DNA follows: TGTGCCAGCAGTTGGGGGACAGGAAATCAGCCCCAGCATTTT. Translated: CASSWGTGNQPQHF.

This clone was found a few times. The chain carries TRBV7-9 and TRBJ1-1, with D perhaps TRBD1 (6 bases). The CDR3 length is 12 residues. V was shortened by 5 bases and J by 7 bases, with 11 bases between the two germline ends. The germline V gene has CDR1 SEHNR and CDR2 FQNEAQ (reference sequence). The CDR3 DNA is TGTGCCAGCAGCAGGGACACGATTGAAGCTTTCTTT. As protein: CASSRDTIEAFF.

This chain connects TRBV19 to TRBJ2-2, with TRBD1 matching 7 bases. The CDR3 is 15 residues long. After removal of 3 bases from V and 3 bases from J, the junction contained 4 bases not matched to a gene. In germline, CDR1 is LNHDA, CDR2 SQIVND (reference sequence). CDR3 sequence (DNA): TGTGCCAGTAGTATCAGGACAGGCTACACCGGGGAGCTGTTTTTT. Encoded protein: CASSIRTGYTGELFF.

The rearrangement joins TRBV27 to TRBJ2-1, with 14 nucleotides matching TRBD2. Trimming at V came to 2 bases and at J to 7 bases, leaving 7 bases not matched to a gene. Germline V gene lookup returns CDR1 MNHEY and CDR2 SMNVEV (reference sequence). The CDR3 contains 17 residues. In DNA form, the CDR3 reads TGTGCCAGCAGTTTAGCGACTAGCGGGAGGGCCTTAAATGAGCAGTTCTTC. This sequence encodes CASSLATSGRALNEQFF.

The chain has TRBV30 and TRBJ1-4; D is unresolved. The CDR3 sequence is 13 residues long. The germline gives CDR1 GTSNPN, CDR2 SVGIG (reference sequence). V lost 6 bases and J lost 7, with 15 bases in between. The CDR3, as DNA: TGTGCCTGCGCGTGGGCAGGTGGTGAAAAACTGTTTTTT. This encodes CACAWAGGEKLFF. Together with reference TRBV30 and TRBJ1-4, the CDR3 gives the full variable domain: SQTIHQWPATLVQPVGSPLSLECTVEGTSNPNLYWYRQAAGRGLQLLFYSVGIGQISSEVPQNLSASRPQDRQFILSSKKLLLSDSGFYLCACAWAGGEKLFFGSGTQLSVL.